The next 16 T cell receptor beta chains were all read from a single sample in a study of cytomegalovirus exposure and HLA in healthy donors. 13 Jbeta primers and 60 Vbeta primers were used for the PCR. Clones were sequenced by immunoSEQ multiplex PCR, and TCRdb holds only the in-frame ones, with some missing. The sample lists approximately 150,000 clones, about three quarters seen once, with around 7% in the top ten. The specimen sequenced was PBMCs. Receptors originate from a woman in her forties in good health and CMV-seropositive.

The rearrangement links TRBV5-1 to TRBJ2-1; D gene uncertain. V lost 3 bases and J 7 bases, leaving 8 bases between the germline ends. Germline loops: CDR1 SGHRS, CDR2 YFSETQ. This CDR3 contains 12 residues. This CDR3 is CASSWRLNEQFF. The CDR3 bases are TGCGCCAGCAGCTGGCGGCTGAATGAGCAGTTCTTC.

The rearrangement links TRBV28 to TRBJ1-2; no firm D call. Germline-derived CDR1 and CDR2 are MDHEN and SYDVKM. The CDR3 contains 12 residues. V lost 10 bases and J 4 bases, leaving 13 bases between the germline ends. CDR3 nucleotides: TGTGCCACCCCCCCGGGAAGCTATGGCTACACCTTC. Protein sequence: CATPPGSYGYTF.

V is TRBV29-1 and J is TRBJ2-2; 11 positions agree with TRBD1. Germline V gene data show CDR1 as SQVTM and CDR2 as ANQGSEA. CDR3 length: 13 amino acids. V was pared by 7 bases and J by 7 bases, with 5 bases of the junction left unmatched. The CDR3 region is CSAGQGAGGELFF. The CDR3 region has the DNA TGCAGCGCCGGACAGGGGGCGGGCGGGGAGCTGTTTTTT.

With respect to this clone: One end of the junction is discordant with germline, which a read error may explain. The chain employs TRBV7-9 and TRBJ1-1; TRBD1 might be the D (5 bases). This CDR3 has 12 amino acids. Germline V gene data show CDR1 as SEHNR and CDR2 as FQNEAQ (reference sequence). The chain's CDR3 is CASSFQGGANAF. For the CDR3, the DNA is TGTGCCAGCAGCTTCCAGGGAGGGGCGAACGCATTT.

The V and J genes are TRBV9 and TRBJ1-1; 11 positions match TRBD1. Germline CDR1 is SGDLS and CDR2 is YYNGEE. Trimming took 0 bases from V and 4 from J; bases not matched to a gene: 11. There are 18 residues in the CDR3. CDR3 region: CASSVEMGGGQGGTEAFF. As DNA, the CDR3 is TGTGCCAGCAGCGTAGAGATGGGAGGGGGACAGGGGGGCACTGAAGCTTTCTTT.

This clone has only a few counts. The chain uses TRBV5-1 and TRBJ2-7; 9 bases agree with TRBD2. Losses at the gene ends were 0 bases for V and 4 bases for J; bases not matched to a gene: 5. Germline V gives CDR1 SGHRS, CDR2 YFSETQ. The CDR3 runs 15 residues. The CDR3 loop reads CASSLAAGGNYEQYF. Written as DNA, the CDR3 is TGCGCCAGCAGCTTGGCCGCGGGGGGGAATTACGAGCAGTACTTC. Combining the CDR3 with reference TRBV5-1 and TRBJ2-7 gives the whole variable domain KAGVTQTPRYLIKTRGQQVTLSCSPISGHRSVSWYQQTPGQGLQFLFEYFSETQRNKGNFPGRFSGRQFSNSRSEMNVSTLELGDSALYLCASSLAAGGNYEQYFGPGTRLTVT.

This chain links TRBV25-1 with TRBJ2-2; TRBD1 might be the D (6 bases). This CDR3 contains 15 residues. CDR1 is MGHDK and CDR2 is SYGVNS in the germline V gene. Trimming cost V 4 bases and J 5 bases, with 14 bases left between them. This CDR3 reads CASSAGQWNTGELFF. CDR3 coding DNA: TGTGCCAGCAGTGCAGGACAGTGGAATACCGGGGAGCTGTTTTTT.

V is TRBV7-9 and J is TRBJ1-4, with no clear D. Germline lookup yields CDR1 SEHNR and CDR2 FQNEAQ (reference sequence). This CDR3 spans 15 amino acids. V lost 3 bases to trimming and J lost 8 bases, with 16 bases between them. Here the CDR3 reads CASSFSTSRVEKLFF. In DNA, the CDR3 is TGTGCCAGCAGCTTTAGCACCTCCCGCGTAGAAAAACTGTTTTTT.

This chain connects TRBV7-9 to TRBJ2-7; 9 nucleotides agree with TRBD2. CDR1 is SEHNR, CDR2 FQNEAQ, per germline (reference sequence). J lost 3 bases, V lost 5 bases, and 8 bases had no gene match. CDR3 length equals 15 residues. In nucleotides, the CDR3 is TGTGCCAGCAGCCGCCTTGCGGGGGGGATCTACGAGCAGTACTTC. Its translation: CASSRLAGGIYEQYF.

This rearrangement joins TRBV4-2 to TRBJ2-6, with 12 bases lining up with TRBD2. The length of the CDR3 is 18 residues. Germline values: CDR1 LGHNA, CDR2 YNFKEQ. J was trimmed by 0 bases and V by 5 bases; bases with no gene match: 5. CDR3 DNA: TGTGCCAGCAGCACCCCTAGCGGGGGGGTCTCTGGGGCCAACGTCCTGACTTTC. It is translated as CASSTPSGGVSGANVLTF.

The V and J genes are TRBV11-2 and TRBJ2-3; D possibly corresponds to TRBD1 (5 bases). The V end was cut by 7 bases, the J end by 7 bases, with 12 bases between. The CDR3 extends over 12 amino acids. Germline CDR1 is SGHAT and CDR2 is FQNNGV. The CDR3 spells CASKGPAYTQYF. The CDR3 coding sequence is TGTGCCAGCAAGGGGCCGGCATATACGCAGTATTTT.

The chain is built from TRBV4-3 and TRBJ1-1, with 7 bases lining up with TRBD1. V dropped 4 bases and J dropped 2; count of bases not matched to a gene: 7. CDR3 size: 15 residues. Germline V CDR1 and CDR2: LGHNA, YSLEER. Here the CDR3 reads CASSLRTGLNTEAFF. Here the CDR3 DNA reads TGCGCCAGCAGCCTTCGGACAGGATTAAACACTGAAGCTTTCTTT.

This clone has just a few counts. The chain joins TRBV4-1 to TRBJ2-7; TRBD1 matches at 10 bases. Germline loops: CDR1 MGHRA, CDR2 YSYEKL. CDR3 length: 16 residues. With V trimmed by 2 bases and J by 4 bases, 8 bases remained unmatched. CDR3 sequence: CASSQSGTGDGYEQYF. The CDR3 coding sequence is TGCGCCAGCAGCCAATCCGGGACAGGGGACGGTTACGAGCAGTACTTC.

The chain combines TRBV5-3 with TRBJ1-2; 9 bases are a match to TRBD1. TRBV5-3 is an ORF for which the function is uncertain. V shed 1 base and J 3 bases; nucleotides not matched to a gene: 13. The CDR3 extends over 18 amino acids. The CDR3 is CARSLNGTGTTPDYGYTF. In nucleotides, the CDR3 is TGTGCCAGAAGCTTGAATGGGACAGGGACTACCCCAGACTATGGCTACACCTTC.

This chain links TRBV12-2 with TRBJ2-7; the DNA was not used to check the table's D call, TRBD2. TRBV12-2 is termed a pseudogene. The CDR3 is 14 residues long. The CDR3 sequence is CASRRTFLGGEQYF. Here the CDR3 DNA reads TGTGCAAGTCGCCGCACCTTCCTCGGTGGCGAGCAGTACTTC.

This clone was observed a handful of times. The gene calls are TRBV29-1 and TRBJ1-1; unclear D gene. CDR3 length: 13 amino acids. The V gene lost 6 bases and the J gene lost 1 base, with 12 bases spanning the gap. CDR1 is SQVTM and CDR2 is ANQGSEA in the germline V gene. CDR3 residues: CSVSHGSNTEAFF. In nucleotides, the CDR3 is TGCAGCGTCTCGCACGGGTCGAACACTGAAGCTTTCTTT. Filled out from reference TRBV29-1 and TRBJ1-1, the complete variable domain reads SAVISQKPSRDICQRGTSLTIQCQVDSQVTMMFWYRQQPGQSLTLIATANQGSEATYESGFVIDKFPISRPNLTFSTLTVSNMSPEDSSIYLCSVSHGSNTEAFFGQGTRLTVV.